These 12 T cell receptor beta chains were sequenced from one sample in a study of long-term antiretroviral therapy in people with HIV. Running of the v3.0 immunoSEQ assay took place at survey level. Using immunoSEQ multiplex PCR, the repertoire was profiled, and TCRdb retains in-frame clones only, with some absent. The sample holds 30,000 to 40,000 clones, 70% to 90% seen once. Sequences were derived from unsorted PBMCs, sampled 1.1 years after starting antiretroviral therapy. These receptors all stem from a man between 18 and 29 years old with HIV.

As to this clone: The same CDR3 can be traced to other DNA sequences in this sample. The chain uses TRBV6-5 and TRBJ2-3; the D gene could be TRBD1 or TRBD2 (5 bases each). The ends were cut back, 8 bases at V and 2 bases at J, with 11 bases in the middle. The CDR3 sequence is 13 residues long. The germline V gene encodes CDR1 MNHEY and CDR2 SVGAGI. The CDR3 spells CASRDPVTDTQYF. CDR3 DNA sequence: TGTGCCAGCCGGGACCCGGTCACAGATACGCAGTATTTT.

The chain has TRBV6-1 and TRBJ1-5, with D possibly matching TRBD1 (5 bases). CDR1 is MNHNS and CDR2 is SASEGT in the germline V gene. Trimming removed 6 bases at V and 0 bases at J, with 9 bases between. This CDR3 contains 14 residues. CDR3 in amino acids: CASRGRDSNQPQHF. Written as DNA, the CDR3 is TGTGCCAGCAGGGGACGCGATAGCAATCAGCCCCAGCATTTT.

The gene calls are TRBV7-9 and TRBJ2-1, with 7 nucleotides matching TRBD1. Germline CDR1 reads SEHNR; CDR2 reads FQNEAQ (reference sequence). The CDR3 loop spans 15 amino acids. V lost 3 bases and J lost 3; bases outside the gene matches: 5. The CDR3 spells CASSLVGGLYNEQFF. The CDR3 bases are TGTGCCAGCAGCTTGGTAGGGGGCCTCTACAATGAGCAGTTCTTC.

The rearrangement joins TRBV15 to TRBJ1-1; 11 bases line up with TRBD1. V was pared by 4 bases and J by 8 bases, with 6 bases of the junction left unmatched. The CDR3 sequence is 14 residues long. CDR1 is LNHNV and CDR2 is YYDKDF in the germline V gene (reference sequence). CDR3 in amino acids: CATSTGQGAFEAFF. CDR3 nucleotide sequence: TGTGCCACCAGCACCGGACAGGGGGCTTTCGAAGCTTTCTTT.

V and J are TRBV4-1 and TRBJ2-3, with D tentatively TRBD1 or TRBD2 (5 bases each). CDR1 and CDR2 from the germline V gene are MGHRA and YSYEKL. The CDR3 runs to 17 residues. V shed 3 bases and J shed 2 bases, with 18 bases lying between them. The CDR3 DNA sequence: TGCGCCAGCAGCCAGTATGGGACGTCCGGATACACAGATACGCAGTATTTT. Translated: CASSQYGTSGYTDTQYF.

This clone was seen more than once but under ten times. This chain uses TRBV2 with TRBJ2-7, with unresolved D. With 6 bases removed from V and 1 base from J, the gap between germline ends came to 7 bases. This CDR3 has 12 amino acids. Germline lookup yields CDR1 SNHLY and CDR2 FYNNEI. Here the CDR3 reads CASRGESYEQYF. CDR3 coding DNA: TGTGCCAGCAGAGGAGAGTCCTACGAGCAGTACTTC.

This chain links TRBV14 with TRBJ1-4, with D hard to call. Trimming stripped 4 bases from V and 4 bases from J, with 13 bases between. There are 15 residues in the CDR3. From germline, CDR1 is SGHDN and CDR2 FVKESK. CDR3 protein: CASSPRTGNNEKLFF. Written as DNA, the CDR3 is TGTGCCAGCAGCCCCCGGACGGGAAATAATGAAAAACTGTTTTTT. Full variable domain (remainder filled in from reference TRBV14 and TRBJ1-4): EAGVTQFPSHSVIEKGQTVTLRCDPISGHDNLYWYRRVMGKEIKFLLHFVKESKQDESGMPNNRFLAERTGGTYSTLKVQPAELEDSGVYFCASSPRTGNNEKLFFGSGTQLSVL.

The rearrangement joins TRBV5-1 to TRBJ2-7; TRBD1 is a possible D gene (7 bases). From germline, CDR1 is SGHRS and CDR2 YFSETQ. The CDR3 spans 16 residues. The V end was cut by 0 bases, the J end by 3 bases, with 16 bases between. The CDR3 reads CASSLAWRQGGYEQYF. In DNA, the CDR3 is TGCGCCAGCAGCTTGGCCTGGAGACAGGGAGGCTACGAGCAGTACTTC.

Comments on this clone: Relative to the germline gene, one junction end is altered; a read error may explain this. CDR3 loop: CASSLDTGQGASGTQYF. CDR3 DNA sequence: TGTGCTAGCAGCTTAGATACCGGACAGGGAGCCTCCGGGACCCAGTACTTC. The gene calls are TRBV7-7 and TRBJ2-5; 8 bases line up with TRBD1. This CDR3 spans 17 amino acids. Germline CDR1 reads SSHAT; CDR2 reads FNYEAQ (reference sequence).

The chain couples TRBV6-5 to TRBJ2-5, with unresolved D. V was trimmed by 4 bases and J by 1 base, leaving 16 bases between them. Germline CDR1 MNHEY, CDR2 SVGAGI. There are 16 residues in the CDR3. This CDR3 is CASSSLAGLAQETQYF. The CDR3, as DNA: TGTGCCAGCAGTTCTTTGGCAGGCCTCGCCCAAGAGACCCAGTACTTC.

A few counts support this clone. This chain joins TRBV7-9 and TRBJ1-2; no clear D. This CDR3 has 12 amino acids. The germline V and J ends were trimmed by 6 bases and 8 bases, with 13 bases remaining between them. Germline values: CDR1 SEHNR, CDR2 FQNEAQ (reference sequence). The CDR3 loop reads CASRAGAGGYTF. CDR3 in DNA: TGTGCCAGCAGAGCGGGCGCGGGAGGCTACACCTTC.

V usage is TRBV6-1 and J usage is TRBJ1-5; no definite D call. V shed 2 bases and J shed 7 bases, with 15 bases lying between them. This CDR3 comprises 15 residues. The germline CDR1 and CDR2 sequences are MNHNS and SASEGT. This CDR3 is CASSERSVLEQPQHF. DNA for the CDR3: TGTGCCAGCAGTGAACGCTCCGTATTAGAACAGCCCCAGCATTTT.